The 8 T cell receptor beta chains below were found in one sample sequenced in a study of graft-versus-host responses after intestinal transplantation. Generated by immunoSEQ multiplex PCR, the TCRdb table keeps only in-frame clones and is missing some. The data show around 16,000 clones, roughly four fifths seen once. To release intraepithelial and lamina propria lymphocytes, the graft tissue was processed. The sequencing used ileum tissue, collected roughly 600 days after intestinal transplantation. The receptors derive from a human patient who received an intestinal transplant, so some T cells may come from the graft donor.

The gene calls are TRBV7-9 and TRBJ2-3; 8 positions match TRBD2. In germline, CDR1 is SEHNR, CDR2 FQNEAQ (reference sequence). Losses at the gene ends were 4 bases for V and 4 bases for J; bases not matched to a gene: 1. The CDR3 has 13 amino acids. The CDR3 coding sequence is TGTGCCAGCAGCTGGCGGGGGGCAGATACGCAGTATTTT. Translating gives CASSWRGADTQYF.

V is TRBV10-1 and J is TRBJ1-2; D is unresolved. The CDR3 runs 15 residues. V lost 0 bases and J lost 4, with 12 bases in between. Germline CDR1 and CDR2: WNHNN and SYGVQD (reference sequence). The CDR3 loop is CASSESRRPGYGYTF. Here the CDR3 DNA reads TGCGCCAGCAGTGAGTCGAGGCGTCCAGGCTATGGCTACACCTTC.

For the CDR3, the DNA is TGTGCCAGCAGTTTATCCCGGACAGCCTCCTACGAGCAGTACTTC. It translates to CASSLSRTASYEQYF. V is TRBV27 and J is TRBJ2-7; tentative D call: TRBD1 (6 bases). Germline V gene sequence: CDR1 MNHEY, CDR2 SMNVEV (reference sequence). Trimming removed 0 bases at V and 0 bases at J, with 9 bases between. The CDR3 is 15 residues long.

The rearrangement links TRBV7-9 to TRBJ2-7; D gene ambiguous. Between the trimmed V and J ends, which lost 2 bases and 2 bases, there was a span of 10 bases. The germline gives CDR1 SEHNR, CDR2 FQNEAQ (reference sequence). The CDR3 extends over 14 amino acids. CDR3 protein: CASSLSAATYEQYF. Written as DNA, the CDR3 is TGTGCCAGCAGCTTATCCGCGGCAACCTACGAGCAGTACTTC. The full variable domain, in which reference TRBV7-9 and TRBJ2-7 provide the parts outside the CDR3, is DTGVSQNPRHKITKRGQNVTFRCDPISEHNRLYWYRQTLGQGPEFLTYFQNEAQLEKSRLLSDRFSAERPKGSFSTLEIQRTEQGDSAMYLCASSLSAATYEQYFGPGTRLTVT.

This chain links TRBV25-1 with TRBJ1-6; a possible D gene is TRBD1 (5 bases). The CDR3 spans 16 residues. The V gene's germline CDR1 is MGHDK and CDR2 SYGVNS. With 1 base removed from V and 9 bases from J, the gap between germline ends came to 16 bases. In DNA, the CDR3 is TGTGCCAGCAGTGAATCGAGGGGCTCGTACGGTTCACCCCTCCACTTT. This gives the protein CASSESRGSYGSPLHF.

V is TRBV30 and J is TRBJ1-4; D perhaps matches TRBD1 (5 bases). Per the germline V gene, CDR1 is GTSNPN and CDR2 is SVGIG (reference sequence). Trimming stripped 6 bases from V and 7 bases from J, with 15 bases between. CDR3 length: 13 amino acids. The CDR3 bases are TGTGCCTGTTTGCAGGGAATGGGTGAAAAACTGTTTTTT. Translating gives CACLQGMGEKLFF.

The rearrangement joins TRBV7-9 to TRBJ2-5, with 8 nucleotides matching TRBD2. The germline gives CDR1 SEHNR, CDR2 FQNEAQ (reference sequence). The CDR3 consists of 18 residues. J gave up 1 base and V 1 base, and 11 bases lay outside the gene matches. The CDR3 is CASSLVKSGGFLQETQYF. The CDR3 coding sequence is TGTGCCAGCAGCTTAGTTAAAAGCGGGGGTTTCCTCCAAGAGACCCAGTACTTC. Combining the CDR3 with reference TRBV7-9 and TRBJ2-5 gives the whole variable domain DTGVSQNPRHKITKRGQNVTFRCDPISEHNRLYWYRQTLGQGPEFLTYFQNEAQLEKSRLLSDRFSAERPKGSFSTLEIQRTEQGDSAMYLCASSLVKSGGFLQETQYFGPGTRLLVL.

The rearrangement joins TRBV7-9 to TRBJ1-2; D gene uncertain. The CDR3 extends over 12 amino acids. The germline V and J ends were trimmed by 2 bases and 5 bases, with 6 bases remaining between them. Looked up from germline, CDR1 is SEHNR and CDR2 is FQNEAQ (reference sequence). The CDR3 here is CASSLRGYGYTF. CDR3 nucleotides: TGTGCCAGCAGCTTACGCGGGTATGGCTACACCTTC.